The rows below give T cell receptor beta chains drawn from one sample of a study of cytomegalovirus exposure and HLA in healthy donors. Libraries were prepared by immunoSEQ multiplex PCR; TCRdb keeps only in-frame clonotypes and omits some of them. This repertoire shows 130,000 to 150,000 clones, about four fifths found once; its top ten account for 4.5% to 5.5%. The sequenced sample was PBMCs. The source is a man aged 40-55 years in good health and CMV-seronegative. Both conserved end residues are part of each CDR3. D genes are given only for firm matches. Clone size is stated in some rows and not others, as once, few, many or a class when expanded.

abundance | d_gene | j_gene | v_gene | CDR3aa | CDR3nt
. | TRBD2 | TRBJ2-5 | TRBV5-6 | CASSLLAGGQETQYF | TGTGCCAGCAGCTTGCTAGCGGGGGGGCAGGAGACCCAGTACTTC
once | TRBD1 | TRBJ2-2 | TRBV7-8 | CASSLRDREEDTGELFF | TGTGCCAGCAGCTTAAGGGACAGGGAGGAGGACACCGGGGAGCTGTTTTTT
. | TRBD1 | TRBJ1-5 | TRBV19 | CASSRRTGHQPQHF | TGTGCCAGTAGTAGGAGGACAGGGCATCAGCCCCAGCATTTT
few | TRBD1 | TRBJ2-7 | TRBV2 | CASSVGTGDYEQYF | TGTGCCAGCAGTGTGGGGACAGGGGACTACGAGCAGTACTTC
. | . | TRBJ2-5 | TRBV2 | CASSEDRAGDEAETQYF | TGTGCCAGCAGTGAAGACAGGGCAGGTGATGAAGCAGAGACCCAGTACTTC
. | . | TRBJ1-5 | TRBV5-5 | CASSMGHSNQPQHF | TGTGCCAGCAGCATGGGACATAGCAATCAGCCCCAGCATTTT
. | TRBD1 | TRBJ1-2 | TRBV27 | CASSLYGRGRNGGYTF | TGTGCCAGCAGTTTATACGGCAGGGGGCGCAACGGTGGCTACACCTTC
. | TRBD1 | TRBJ1-2 | TRBV11-1 | CASSLGLRGTGMGYTF | TGTGCCAGCAGCTTAGGTCTCCGAGGGACAGGGATGGGCTACACCTTC
. | TRBD1 | TRBJ1-2 | TRBV6-6 | CASRSGTGDGYTF | TGTGCCAGCAGATCCGGGACAGGGGATGGCTACACCTTC
. | . | TRBJ1-1 | TRBV4-3 | CASSQGGRTEAFF | TGCGCCAGCAGCCAGGGGGGAAGGACTGAAGCTTTCTTT
. | TRBD2 | TRBJ2-3 | TRBV7-2 | CASSVSLAGGLDTQYF | TGTGCCAGCAGCGTTTCGCTAGCGGGGGGGCTTGATACGCAGTATTTT
. | TRBD2 | TRBJ2-4 | TRBV9 | CASSGLAGGPGIQYF | TGTGCCAGCAGCGGATTAGCGGGGGGGCCGGGCATTCAGTACTTC
once | TRBD1 | TRBJ1-6 | TRBV29-1 | CSVDPGGNSPLHF | TGCAGCGTTGACCCAGGGGGTAATTCACCCCTCCACTTT
. | . | TRBJ2-4 | TRBV9 | CASSASSTGLLNIQYF | TGTGCCAGCAGCGCTTCATCAACAGGTCTTCTAAACATTCAGTACTTC
few | TRBD1 | TRBJ1-2 | TRBV6-5 | CASSSRDRVVYTF | TGTGCCAGCAGTAGCCGGGACAGGGTGGTATACACCTTC
once | . | TRBJ1-6 | TRBV6-5 | CASRGGGGRPLHF | TGTGCCAGCAGGGGCGGGGGAGGCAGACCCCTCCACTTT
. | . | TRBJ2-2 | TRBV5-1 | CASRPQSSGLTGELFF | TGCGCCAGCAGACCCCAGTCCAGCGGGCTAACCGGGGAGCTGTTTTTT
. | . | TRBJ2-5 | TRBV5-8 | CASSPVARLQETQYF | TGTGCCAGCAGCCCCGTCGCGAGGTTGCAAGAGACCCAGTACTTC
. | TRBD2 | TRBJ2-5 | TRBV25-1 | CASSEWAGEETQYF | TGTGCCAGCAGTGAATGGGCGGGGGAAGAGACCCAGTACTTC
. | TRBD1 | TRBJ1-1 | TRBV9 | CASTPTGGGEAFF | TGTGCCAGCACCCCTACAGGGGGCGGTGAAGCTTTCTTT
once | TRBD1 | TRBJ2-7 | TRBV5-1 | CASSQEGQGARGEQYF | TGCGCCAGCAGCCAGGAGGGGCAGGGGGCGCGGGGCGAGCAGTACTTC
. | TRBD2 | TRBJ2-1 | TRBV5-1 | CASSLEGTRLAGGYNEQFF | TGCGCCAGCAGCTTGGAAGGGACCCGACTAGCGGGGGGGTACAATGAGCAGTTCTTC
once | . | TRBJ2-3 | TRBV7-2 | CASSSRVSDTQYF | TGTGCCAGCAGCTCCCGGGTCTCAGATACGCAGTATTTT
. | . | TRBJ2-2 | TRBV9 | CASSVYDSTGELFF | TGTGCCAGCAGCGTATATGACAGCACCGGGGAGCTGTTTTTT
once | TRBD1 | TRBJ2-7 | TRBV5-1 | CASSLLPKLGTGSYEQYF | TGCGCCAGCAGCTTGTTACCAAAACTTGGGACAGGGTCCTACGAGCAGTACTTC
. | . | TRBJ2-1 | TRBV6-1 | CASSEANLRDNGNEQFF | TGTGCCAGCAGTGAAGCTAACCTCCGGGACAATGGGAATGAGCAGTTCTTC
. | TRBD2 | TRBJ2-5 | TRBV9 | CASSPGLAGVETQYF | TGTGCCAGCAGCCCAGGACTAGCGGGGGTTGAGACCCAGTACTTC
. | . | TRBJ1-1 | TRBV19 | CASSLPGQGGEAFF | TGTGCCAGTAGCCTCCCCGGGCAGGGAGGTGAAGCTTTCTTT
few | TRBD1 | TRBJ1-1 | TRBV7-2 | CASSVPGQLNTEAFF | TGTGCCAGCAGCGTACCGGGACAGCTGAACACTGAAGCTTTCTTT
. | . | TRBJ2-1 | TRBV6-5 | CASSYAGSGNNEQFF | TGTGCCAGCAGTTACGCCGGGAGCGGAAACAATGAGCAGTTCTTC
once | . | TRBJ1-2 | TRBV11-2 | CASSLKGRGYGYTF | TGTGCCAGCAGCTTAAAAGGCAGGGGCTATGGCTACACCTTC
. | . | TRBJ1-1 | TRBV6-5 | CASRPRTAKNTEAFF | TGTGCCAGCAGGCCGAGGACAGCTAAGAACACTGAAGCTTTCTTT
. | . | TRBJ1-3 | TRBV9 | CASSVGAASGNTIYF | TGTGCCAGCAGCGTAGGGGCAGCCTCTGGAAACACCATATATTTT
. | . | TRBJ2-7 | TRBV27 | CASSLRSNFVYEQYF | TGTGCCAGCAGTTTGCGGAGCAACTTCGTCTACGAGCAGTACTTC
once | TRBD1 | TRBJ1-6 | TRBV4-1 | CASSRGQGGNSPLHF | TGCGCCAGCAGCCGGGGACAGGGAGGGAATTCACCCCTCCACTTT
few | TRBD1 | TRBJ2-6 | TRBV7-2 | CASSLGQTSGANVLTF | TGTGCCAGCAGCTTGGGACAGACCTCTGGGGCCAACGTCCTGACTTTC
. | . | TRBJ2-5 | TRBV10-3 | CAISESGLQTQYF | TGTGCCATCAGTGAGAGCGGACTGCAGACCCAGTACTTC
. | TRBD1 | TRBJ1-2 | TRBV7-2 | CASSLRDRGSPLYGYTF | TGTGCCAGCAGCCTCCGGGACAGGGGCTCACCCCTCTATGGCTACACCTTC
. | TRBD1 | TRBJ1-3 | TRBV5-4 | CASSPGQGRNTIYF | TGTGCCAGCAGCCCCGGACAGGGCAGAAACACCATATATTTT
. | . | TRBJ2-5 | TRBV19 | CASSIGGIGQGGETQYF | TGTGCCAGTAGTATCGGAGGAATCGGACAGGGAGGGGAGACCCAGTACTTC
. | TRBD2 | TRBJ2-1 | TRBV7-9 | CASSSLAGGPTYNEQFF | TGTGCCAGCAGCTCCTTAGCGGGGGGGCCGACGTACAATGAGCAGTTCTTC
. | TRBD2 | TRBJ2-1 | TRBV6-6 | CASSAIPTSFNNEQFF | TGTGCCAGCAGTGCCATTCCGACTAGCTTCAACAATGAGCAGTTCTTC
. | . | TRBJ2-1 | TRBV9 | CASSVGAAGALNEQFF | TGTGCCAGCAGCGTAGGAGCGGCGGGGGCCCTAAATGAGCAGTTCTTC
. | TRBD1 | TRBJ2-2 | TRBV27 | CASRTGGAGTGELFF | TGTGCCAGCAGGACAGGGGGCGCTGGTACCGGGGAGCTGTTTTTT
. | TRBD2 | TRBJ2-3 | TRBV19 | CASSPGLAGGQADTQYF | TGTGCCAGTAGTCCGGGACTAGCGGGGGGGCAGGCAGATACGCAGTATTTT
. | TRBD1 | TRBJ1-4 | TRBV19 | CASRGGQGNVGTNEKLFF | TGTGCCAGTAGGGGCGGACAGGGGAATGTAGGAACTAATGAAAAACTGTTTTTT
once | TRBD1 | TRBJ2-7 | TRBV6-6 | CASSYAIQGPAYEQYF | TGTGCCAGCAGTTACGCTATACAGGGGCCTGCCTACGAGCAGTACTTC
. | TRBD1 | TRBJ1-2 | TRBV2 | CASSAGTGGGYTF | TGTGCCAGCAGCGCCGGGACAGGGGGTGGCTACACCTTC
. | . | TRBJ1-5 | TRBV28 | CASSPTDSRPQHF | TGTGCCAGCAGTCCTACTGATTCCCGGCCCCAGCATTTT
once | TRBD2 | TRBJ2-5 | TRBV11-2 | CASSSTGRQETQYF | TGTGCCAGCAGCTCGACCGGGAGGCAAGAGACCCAGTACTTC
. | TRBD1 | TRBJ1-3 | TRBV4-3 | CASSPGTGQGTIYF | TGCGCCAGCAGCCCTGGGACAGGTCAGGGCACCATATATTTT
. | TRBD1 | TRBJ1-5 | TRBV18 | CASSPIGDRVNQPQHF | TGTGCCAGCTCACCAATCGGGGACAGGGTGAATCAGCCCCAGCATTTT
. | TRBD1 | TRBJ1-1 | TRBV28 | CASSGTGPTEAFF | TGTGCCAGCAGTGGGACAGGTCCCACTGAAGCTTTCTTT